This T cell receptor beta chain appears in the sequencing data of a study of T-cell memory formation after mild COVID-19. Study-level background: Across donors, TCR clusters were largely donor specific.

5'RACE, which relied on constant-segment primers, yielded TCR alpha and TCR beta cDNA libraries carrying sample barcodes and UMIs. Each CDR3 protein gets one entry after TCRdb re-called the 5' RACE reads with MiXCR. The repertoire holds about 400,000 distinct CDR3 sequences, less than 25% seen once, with roughly 13% in the top ten. This clonotype was recorded a few times. Its antigen is currently unknown. J was trimmed by 9 bases and V by 1 base; bases with no gene match: 8. Germline V gene data show CDR1 as SGHAT and CDR2 as FQNNGV. The length of the CDR3 is 15 residues. General study points: Researchers found some responding clones in pre-infection memory, a sign that cross-reactive memory joined. Clones contracting across day 15 to 85 had a balanced CD4/CD8 profile; later expanding clones leaned CD4+.

The clonotype was recovered from an adult woman who had mild COVID-19 (a few samples of this study predate the infection). Cell type and time point are not known. Sample: PBMCs or a T cell subset sorted from them (not recorded which). The V gene is TRBV11-2, the J gene TRBJ2-1; 8 bases are shared with TRBD2. The DNA for the CDR3 is TGTGCCAGCAGCTTAGTGAGCGGGAGAATCGGTGAGCAGTTCTTC. It encodes CASSLVSGRIGEQFF.